Sequencing of this T cell receptor (beta chain) was carried out in a study of blood T cell repertoires in COVID-19 (dated by TCRdb to about 2020). Regarding the study in general: The collaborator samples originated in the United States, Italy and Spain and spanned the acute and convalescent phases of COVID-19. The material from the prospective study consisted of cDNA or gDNA derived from T cells, B-cell-depleted T cells, or PBMCs. The dataset comprised deeply sampled blood TCRbeta repertoires from subjects exposed to, actively infected with, or recovered from COVID-19. A freely available public database, intended as a resource for researchers studying the immune response to SARS-CoV-2, is where the repertoires were released. The samples were drawn from two sources: the first 160 participants of the ongoing ImmuneRACE study, and approximately 1,300 subjects contributed by 6 global collaborators. A de-identified subject ID, COVID-19 status, age in years and sex were almost always included in the sample metadata. Where available, HLA class I and class II types were obtained from metadata supplied by the sample provider rather than from assay-based typing.

Whole blood was collected in K2EDTA tubes by collaborating institutions according to the institutions' own protocols. Collaborator samples were shipped for TCRbeta analysis as frozen whole blood, isolated PBMCs, or DNA extracted from either sample type. The immunoSEQ Assay, a bias-controlled multiplex PCR, was used to amplify TCRbeta CDR3 regions from genomic DNA. Concerning the study's data processing: The number of nucleated cells in each sample was estimated from the amplification of reference gene primers within the assay. To quantify the absolute abundance of each unique TCRbeta CDR3 rearrangement, sequence reads were collapsed and filtered. Productive Simpson clonality was computed per sample as the square root of Simpson's diversity index over productive rearrangements. TCRdb took over this immuneACCESS table, retaining in-frame rearrangements with V and J assigned. Such tables are incomplete; in checked studies, under half of the missing clones stem from an unresolved V gene, and the remainder is unexplained. That table furnishes V, J and clone size, whereas the DNA furnished D and trimming. The sample profile shows 23,000 or so clones; around 90% of them were found once. Of the sample, about a sixth falls within the top ten clones.

Trimming costs V 5 bases and J 6 bases, and their ends lie 10 bases apart. The germline V gene provides CDR1 SGHVS and CDR2 FQNEAQ. The CDR3 spans 12 residues, from the cysteine through the phenylalanine. Solely the CDR3 DNA is kept, with 36 bases framed from the first base. Results and caveats for the whole study, not just this receptor: Clinical and demographic metadata were provided uncurated, with the amount varying by source and participant.

Of note for this clone: Its antigen remains unidentified. Within one base of it there is no much larger clone, and no base qualities were kept.

The receptor's source is a human donor in a cohort sampled during active COVID-19. The sample was peripheral blood. The rearrangement combines TRBV7-8 with TRBJ1-2, with TRBD1 perhaps the D gene, on 6 matching bases. The bases are TGTGCCAGCAGCGCAAACAGGGATGGCTACACCTTC. The encoded protein is CASSANRDGYTF.